This TCR beta chain is drawn from a study of blood T cell repertoires in COVID-19. Germline loops: CDR1 SGHTA, CDR2 FQGNSA. This CDR3 is 14 amino acids long. The V gene lost 6 bases and the J gene lost 0 bases, with 12 bases spanning the gap. TCRdb's table, derived via immunoSEQ multiplex PCR, lists solely in-frame clones and lacks some. The table records 350,000 or so clones, around four fifths of them present only once. This TCR came from a man aged 30 to 39 with active or convalescent COVID-19. V gene TRBV7-2 combines with J gene TRBJ2-7, with D possibly matching TRBD1 (6 bases). Sequencing was carried out using peripheral blood. The CDR3, as DNA: TGTGCCAGCAGGTTCGACAGGAGCTCCTACGAGCAGTACTTC. Its translation: CASRFDRSSYEQYF.